A selection of T cell receptor beta chains follows, all from one sample in a study of T-cell memory formation after mild COVID-19. TCRdb processed the 5' RACE reads anew with MiXCR; each CDR3 protein has one entry. The sample shows some 160,000 distinct CDR3 sequences, around a third of them seen only once. The sequenced sample was PBMCs or a T cell subset sorted from them (not recorded which). These receptors originate from an adult woman who had mild COVID-19 (a few samples of this study predate the infection). Cell type and time point are not known. The CDR3 runs from the conserved cysteine through the conserved F or W. Each record gives: J gene, D gene, CDR3 length, V gene, clone size, CDR3 protein, CDR3 DNA. A D gene is named only where the DNA matches it firmly. Clone size is shown for a subset of rows, as once, few, many or a class of expanded clone.

>TRBJ2-3|TRBD1|13|TRBV30|few
CAWRGTGRDTQYF
TGTGCCTGGAGGGGGACAGGGCGAGATACGCAGTATTTT
>TRBJ1-1|NA|13|TRBV12-3/TRBV12-4|few
CASKVPPADKAFF
TGTGCCAGCAAAGTTCCGCCTGCGGATAAAGCTTTCTTT
>TRBJ2-3|TRBD2|17|TRBV15|once
CATSSQGAGGVTDTQYF
TGTGCCACCAGCTCGCAAGGGGCGGGAGGGGTCACAGATACGCAGTATTTT
>TRBJ2-3|TRBD1|14|TRBV7-6|few
CASSRTGGTDTQYF
TGTGCCAGCAGCCGCACAGGGGGCACAGATACGCAGTATTTT
>TRBJ2-7|TRBD1|17|TRBV9|NA
CASSVGQGVSVALEQYF
TGTGCCAGCAGCGTCGGACAGGGGGTATCGGTGGCCTTGGAGCAGTACTTC
>TRBJ2-2|TRBD1|15|TRBV24-1|NA
CATSETGGNTGELFF
TGTGCCACCAGTGAGACAGGGGGCAACACCGGGGAGCTGTTTTTT
>TRBJ2-1|TRBD2|21|TRBV28|NA
CASSSPLGTSGRRGSYNEQFF
TGTGCCAGCAGTTCGCCCCTTGGGACTAGCGGGAGGAGGGGGTCCTACAATGAGCAGTTCTTC
>TRBJ2-5|NA|13|TRBV18|NA
CASSPRFQETQYF
TGTGCCAGCTCACCACGTTTCCAAGAGACCCAGTACTTC
>TRBJ2-1|NA|14|TRBV2|few
CASSELTRVDEQFF
TGTGCCAGCAGTGAACTCACGAGGGTGGATGAGCAGTTCTTC
>TRBJ1-2|NA|12|TRBV28|once
CASSFWSYGYTF
TGTGCCAGCAGTTTTTGGTCTTATGGCTACACCTTC
>TRBJ2-3|NA|13|TRBV12-3/TRBV12-4|NA
CASSLEDPDTQYF
TGTGCCAGCAGTTTAGAGGACCCAGATACGCAGTATTTT
>TRBJ1-2|NA|12|TRBV7-9|many
CASSPASYGYTF
TGTGCCAGCAGCCCGGCAAGCTATGGCTACACCTTC
>TRBJ1-4|NA|15|TRBV4-3|NA
CASSQWRGRSEKLFF
TGCGCCAGCAGCCAATGGCGGGGGCGAAGTGAAAAACTGTTTTTT
>TRBJ2-1|TRBD2|16|TRBV4-2|NA
CASSQDPGGGYNEQFF
TGTGCCAGCAGCCAAGATCCGGGAGGTGGGTACAATGAGCAGTTCTTC
>TRBJ1-2|NA|13|TRBV27|NA
CASSPRGGYGYTF
TGTGCCAGCAGTCCCCGTGGTGGCTATGGCTACACCTTC
>TRBJ2-1|NA|14|TRBV29-1|few
CSVVSSGVYNEQFF
TGCAGCGTTGTGTCATCGGGAGTGTACAATGAGCAGTTCTTC
>TRBJ1-2|NA|14|TRBV9|once
CASSLIGRGSGYTF
TGTGCCAGCAGCCTGATCGGAAGAGGCAGTGGCTACACCTTC
>TRBJ2-3|NA|17|TRBV6-6|NA
CASSTLVRAKSTDTQYF
TGTGCCAGCAGTACCCTGGTCAGGGCGAAAAGCACAGATACGCAGTATTTT
>TRBJ2-3|TRBD2|15|TRBV3-1|NA
CASSQTSGRTDTQYF
TGTGCCAGCAGCCAAACTAGCGGGAGGACAGATACGCAGTATTTT
>TRBJ1-6|NA|14|TRBV3-1|few
CASSPGHRNSPLHF
TGTGCCAGCAGCCCGGGACACCGAAATTCACCCCTCCACTTT
>TRBJ2-6|NA|14|TRBV2|NA
CASSPSSGANVLTF
TGTGCCAGCAGTCCTAGCTCTGGGGCCAACGTCCTGACTTTC
>TRBJ1-1|NA|12|TRBV29-1|few
CSVEIGRTEAFF
TGCAGCGTTGAAATAGGGAGGACTGAAGCTTTCTTT
>TRBJ2-7|NA|14|TRBV7-8|many
CASSLVDSSYEQYF
TGTGCCAGCAGCTTAGTGGACAGCTCCTACGAGCAGTACTTC
>TRBJ2-7|NA|12|TRBV20-1|NA
CSAPGPSGEQYF
TGCAGTGCCCCGGGACCGTCCGGCGAGCAGTACTTC
>TRBJ2-2|TRBD2|15|TRBV29-1|few
CSVRLAQKNTGELFF
TGCAGCGTAAGACTAGCCCAAAAGAACACCGGGGAGCTGTTTTTT
>TRBJ2-1|TRBD2|15|TRBV24-1|NA
CATSDSSGRAHEQFF
TGTGCCACCAGTGACAGTAGCGGGAGGGCGCATGAGCAGTTCTTC
>TRBJ1-2|NA|16|TRBV13|few
CASSLVYNGANYGYTF
TGTGCCAGCAGCTTGGTTTACAACGGGGCTAACTATGGCTACACCTTC
>TRBJ2-7|NA|13|TRBV7-9|NA
CASSSGNGLEQYF
TGTGCCAGCAGCTCAGGCAACGGGCTTGAGCAGTACTTC
>TRBJ2-2|TRBD2|16|TRBV3-1|NA
CASSQEAGGYTGELFF
TGTGCCAGCAGCCAGGAAGCGGGGGGCTACACCGGGGAGCTGTTTTTT
>TRBJ1-1|NA|13|TRBV28|NA
CASSLAASLGAFF
TGTGCCAGCAGTTTAGCGGCCTCGCTTGGCGCTTTCTTT
>TRBJ1-1|NA|14|TRBV24-1|NA
CATSSPGRETEAFF
TGTGCCACCAGTTCCCCGGGGCGGGAAACTGAAGCTTTCTTT
>TRBJ2-7|NA|13|TRBV12-3/TRBV12-4|NA
CASSYGREVQQYF
TGTGCCAGCAGTTATGGCAGGGAGGTGCAGCAGTACTTC
>TRBJ2-1|TRBD2|15|TRBV12-5|few
CASGLSSGRYNEQFF
TGTGCTAGTGGTTTGTCTAGCGGGCGATACAATGAGCAGTTCTTC
>TRBJ1-6|NA|15|TRBV12-3/TRBV12-4|NA
CASSLTGTINSPLHF
TGTGCCAGCAGTCTCACCGGGACAATTAATTCACCCCTCCACTTT
>TRBJ2-5|NA|14|TRBV7-9|few
CASSPTGLRETQYF
TGTGCCAGCAGCCCAACCGGGTTGCGGGAGACCCAGTACTTC
>TRBJ2-7|NA|11|TRBV20-1|NA
CSVGIDRQQYF
TGCAGTGTCGGGATAGACAGGCAGCAGTACTTC
>TRBJ1-5|NA|12|TRBV30|NA
CAYRDRNQPQHF
TGTGCCTACAGGGATAGAAATCAGCCCCAGCATTTT
>TRBJ1-2|TRBD1|15|TRBV3-1|NA
CASSQRQGLGYGYTF
TGTGCCAGCAGCCAACGACAGGGGCTGGGTTATGGCTACACCTTC
>TRBJ2-1|TRBD2|19|TRBV9|NA
CASSAPTGTSGSSYNEQFF
TGTGCCAGCAGCGCCCCGACCGGGACTAGCGGGAGCTCCTACAATGAGCAGTTCTTC